Below, 5 T cell receptor beta chains from the same sample are listed, as sequenced in a study of T cell responses to AZD1222 COVID-19 vaccine. Sequencing was performed with immunoSEQ multiplex PCR; in TCRdb, only in-frame clones are kept and a portion is missing. The data contain fewer than 200,000 clones, roughly 89% of them singletons. The material sequenced was peripheral blood, taken on day 0 of AZD1222 vaccination. These receptors were collected from an adult in good health.

This clone was detected only a few times. This chain connects TRBV5-4 to TRBJ2-5; either TRBD1 or TRBD2 may supply D (5 bases each). Germline V lookup: CDR1 SGHNT, CDR2 YYREEE (reference sequence). V shed 4 bases and J shed 2 bases, with 15 bases lying between them. The CDR3 runs 15 residues. The CDR3 sequence: CASSPPGTRQETQYF. Written as DNA, the CDR3 is TGTGCCAGCAGCCCCCCCGGGACCAGACAAGAGACCCAGTACTTC.

J is TRBJ1-2 and V is TRBV12-3 or TRBV12-4; D is perhaps TRBD1 (5 bases). CDR3 length equals 13 residues. The V end lost 6 bases, the J end lost 8 bases, and 16 bases lay between the germline ends. The CDR3: CASSRDSRAGYTF. CDR3 coding DNA: TGTGCCAGCAGCAGGGACTCCCGGGCGGGCTACACCTTC.

This chain uses TRBV5-6 with TRBJ1-1; the match to TRBD1 covers 7 bases. The trim removed 4 bases at V and 4 bases at J, leaving 10 bases unmatched. The CDR3 totals 15 residues. Germline CDR1 is SGHDT and CDR2 is YYEEEE. CDR3 amino acids: CASSPVMTGTTEAFF. CDR3 nucleotides: TGTGCCAGCAGCCCGGTGATGACAGGGACCACTGAAGCTTTCTTT.

The chain couples TRBV21-1 to TRBJ2-3; TRBD2 is taken as the D call from the table, unchecked against the DNA. TRBV21-1 corresponds to a pseudogene. This CDR3 has 17 residues. CDR3 residues: CASSKVRKAEGTDTQYF. CDR3 sequence (DNA): TGTGCCAGCAGCAAAGTTCGAAAAGCGGAGGGCACAGATACGCAGTATTTT.

The J gene is TRBJ2-1, the V gene TRBV18; 11 bases fit TRBD2. Germline V gene lookup returns CDR1 KGHSH and CDR2 LQKENI. This CDR3 spans 17 amino acids. Trimming took 0 bases from V and 5 from J; bases not matched to a gene: 6. This CDR3 reads CASSPPALAGGNNEQFF. The CDR3 DNA reads TGTGCCAGCTCACCACCAGCCCTAGCGGGAGGAAACAATGAGCAGTTCTTC.